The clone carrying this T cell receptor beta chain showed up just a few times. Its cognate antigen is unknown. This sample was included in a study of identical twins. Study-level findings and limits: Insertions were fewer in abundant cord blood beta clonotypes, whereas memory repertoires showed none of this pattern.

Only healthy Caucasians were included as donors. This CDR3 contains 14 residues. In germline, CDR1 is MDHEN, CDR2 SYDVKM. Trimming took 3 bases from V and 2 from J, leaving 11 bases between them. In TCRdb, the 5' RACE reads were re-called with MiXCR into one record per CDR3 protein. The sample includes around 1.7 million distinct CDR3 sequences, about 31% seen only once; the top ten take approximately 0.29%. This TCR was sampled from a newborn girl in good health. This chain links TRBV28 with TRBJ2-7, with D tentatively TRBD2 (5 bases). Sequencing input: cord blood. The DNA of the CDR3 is TGTGCCAGCAGTTTTCCCCGGGATCCCTACGAGCAGTACTTC. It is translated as CASSFPRDPYEQYF.